This T cell receptor beta chain emerged from a study of cytomegalovirus exposure and HLA in healthy donors (dated by TCRdb to 2017 to 2019). Some background on the complete study: An earlier analysis of 550 to 700 of the donors reported about 250 Gb of sequence data and 117 million unique TCR beta sequences from some 180 million T cells. Of the approximately 400 genotyped donors, 70% to 90% were placed in the genetic ancestry cluster associated with self-reported Caucasian donors. All discovery cohort repertoires had been generated on a single sequencing platform. Among some 400 genotyped donors of the cohort, an average of around 220,000 unique TCR beta nucleotide sequences was sequenced per donor, of which roughly 17% were non-productive. Both class I and class II loci were covered by HLA typing, at four-digit resolution. In the later analysis, no new phenotypic data were used to find candidate immune exposures; instead, reliance was placed on TCR beta sequences and their occurrence across donors. Approximately 300 gigabases of sequencing data and roughly 80 million unique TCR sequences made up an early release that covered some 640 HLA-typed donors. A separate validation cohort of more than 100 different subjects was used in addition to the 666-subject first cohort. Typing coverage differed by locus: A, B, C, DRB1 and DQB1 were typed in about 629-640 donors, DQA1 in 522, DPA1 in some 610, and DPB1 in 400 to 490. The aim of the study was to test whether cataloging public T cell receptors could identify signatures of past pathogen exposure. About five DR-DQ haplotypes were treated as single units for association and clustering because of strong linkage in the cohort. Alongside the repertoire data, information on donor age, sex, ethnicity and CMV serostatus was compiled. To predict cytomegalovirus infection status, the study combined high-throughput TCR immunosequencing, statistical association of individual TCRs with disease status, and machine learning. To decide whether each TCR beta V gene segment behaved as functional or pseudogenic, an earlier analysis of some 580 of the donors relied on high-throughput TCR beta sequencing. The T cell repertoires of 670 or so subjects were profiled by immunosequencing and related to cytomegalovirus serostatus. In a later genetic analysis, genome-wide SNP genotypes for about three fifths of the roughly 670 donors were used, and that subset was treated as a discovery cohort. A later analysis re-analyzed previously published TCR beta repertoires from roughly 630 donors and added high-resolution HLA genotyping to study TCR occurrence patterns.

Trimming removed 3 bases from V and 3 bases from J; the gene matches leave 4 bases unexplained. Per the germline V gene (reference sequence), LNHDA is the CDR1 and SQIVND is the CDR2. The CDR3 runs 15 residues from the cysteine to the phenylalanine. The entry retains the CDR3 DNA only, 45 bases that are in frame from base 1. The library was built by means of the immunoSEQ multiplex PCR assay. For the multiplex PCR, a mixture combining 60 forward primers for TCR Vbeta segments and 13 reverse primers for TCR Jbeta segments was used. A multiplex PCR assay on genomic DNA amplified the CDR3 region of rearranged TCR beta genes. The amplified TCR beta libraries were sequenced on the Illumina HiSeq System as 87-base-pair reads. Turning to the authors' computational methods: Across the 700 or so repertoires, a later analysis counted 78 million or so unique TCR beta chains, around 11 million of which were shared by at least two donors. Raw reads were error-corrected and collapsed into unique sequences by a nearest-neighbor algorithm in which closely related sequences were merged to remove PCR and sequencing errors. CDR3 sequences were aligned to IMGT reference sequences to assign V, D and J gene segments. Each retained sequence needed at least a six-nucleotide match to both a V gene segment and a J gene segment. A rearrangement counted as productive if the CDR3 had no stop codons and remained in frame with V and J, and every other rearrangement counted as non-productive. CDR3 was defined by IMGT convention, running from the second conserved V-encoded cysteine to the conserved J-encoded phenylalanine. In an earlier analysis of more than 550 of the donors, sequences lacking an unambiguous match to a single V gene segment were excluded. An earlier analysis of approximately 590 of the donors called V segments functional above 56.7% productive rearrangements and segregating when the between-donor standard deviation exceeded 5%. A statistical classification framework was developed to diagnose cytomegalovirus status using the catalog of TCR beta chain sequences. V and J gene assignment, in a later analysis, came from comparing TCR nucleotide sequences with IMGT/GENE-DB human TR gene sequences. Using the TCRdist pipeline, a later analysis assigned CDR3 sequences along with most-parsimonious VDJ recombination scenarios. A later analysis defined each TCR beta chain by its CDR3 amino acid sequence plus V-gene family, and excluded reads lacking a unique V-gene family. A later analysis removed several hundred highly shared, low-generation-probability nucleotide sequences to deal with suspected cross-contamination and a sequencing artifact. For each public chain, a later analysis derived a clonal expansion index from normalized ranks of inferred template counts within each repertoire. In a later analysis, generation probabilities were computed with a VDJ recombination model fitted to out-of-frame rearrangements, and the resulting probabilities were checked against IGoR. A later analysis scored TCR-TCR, TCR-HLA and TCR-CMV co-occurrence with hypergeometric tests, applying a repertoire-size bias correction to TCR pairs. To estimate false discovery rates, a later analysis permuted the HLA or CMV assignments 20 times. In a later analysis, co-occurring TCRs were grouped using DBSCAN, with TCRdist sequence similarity added in when clustering inside HLA-allele-positive subsets. Repertoires with fewer than 30,000 or more than 120,000 public chains, plus five repertoires with anomalous nucleotide sharing, were excluded from co-occurrence clustering. Imported from immuneACCESS, the table was reduced by TCRdb to in-frame sequences with V and J called. These copies leave out some clones; in studies compared against another copy, an unresolved V gene accounts for under half, and the cause of the remainder is not known. V and J calls and clone size are those listed in that table; D and trimming were worked out from the DNA. The sample's records list about 110,000 clones. Roughly 0.64% of the sample is held by the ten biggest clonotypes.

Notes on this clone: Its antigen is not yet known.

In total, just over 650 healthy bone marrow donors made up the cohort. All cohort members were sampled while nominally healthy, although unrecorded immune exposures were likely present. The donor tested CMV seronegative, placing the donor among the 300 to 400 seronegative members of the cohort. Every donor gave a peripheral blood sample, and the peripheral blood mononuclear cells from that sample were used for TCR beta sequencing. The Qiagen DNeasy Blood Extraction Kit was used to extract genomic DNA from the blood cell samples. Broader findings and caveats from the paper: Strong co-occurrence of HLA alleles, especially DR and DQ, made assigning TCR associations to individual alleles difficult. In a later analysis, the rate of TCR association differed among HLA loci, with DRB1 alleles having the most associated TCRs and HLA-C alleles having the fewest. In a later analysis, most CMV-associated TCR beta chains were found to appear HLA-restricted, with HLA associations seemingly driven largely by CMV exposure. Correlated functional status among segregating V segments might reflect linkage disequilibrium, but an unknown experimental factor could not be ruled out. The cohort was sequenced for TCR beta chains only, and without alpha or paired-chain data the features that could be detected were limited. In both the original and validation cohorts, the classifier was reported to diagnose cytomegalovirus status with high specificity and sensitivity. A group of highly shared sequence variants was considered likely to be a technical artifact of the sequencing pipeline. The study gave a list of under 200 TCR beta chains associated with cytomegalovirus. Broadly in line with IMGT annotations, most TCR beta V segments showed up in productive rearrangements about 87% or about 30% of the time in an earlier analysis of some 590 of the donors. A few of the identified cytomegalovirus-associated TCR beta chains were confirmed in vitro to be specific for cytomegalovirus antigens. The authors suggested that the approach could potentially be generalized to other disease states and immunological phenotypes. Presence/absence analyses assumed roughly uniform sequencing depth across donors, an assumption that may not hold. Compared with equally common non-associated chains, HLA-associated TCR beta chains in a later analysis were more clonally expanded and had lower generation probabilities. Several of the top co-occurrence clusters appeared to be linked to parvovirus B19, influenza, CMV and Epstein-Barr virus, according to a later analysis. Because the 87-base-pair reads could not distinguish some IMGT-functional V segments, including TRBV6-2 and TRBV6-3, those segments were excluded. Because HLA typing was unavailable for some donors at each locus, only the typed subset was used in association tests. In a later genetic analysis, a missense DCLRE1C variant was associated with V-gene and J-gene trimming of TCR beta chains, and the association was replicated in an independent cohort. Specific HLA alleles were associated with 15,000 to 20,000 TCR beta sequences at a false discovery rate of 0.05 in a later analysis. A further reported finding was that TCR beta sequences accurately predicted the HLA-A and HLA-B alleles for most subjects in the first cohort. Most TCR sequences were seen in very few donors, while some public TCRs were found in many individuals. Compared with the 666-donor mean, donors in an Asian-associated ancestry cluster had fewer N-insertions in productive TCRs, according to a later genetic analysis. Because counts were too low, fewer than 20 rarely observed V segments, including chromosome 9 orphons, were excluded from the earlier analysis of 587 of the donors. The only immune exposure information available for the cohort was CMV serostatus.

Recombination linked TRBV19 to TRBJ1-4; the junction holds 7 bases that match TRBD1. This TCR derives from a man aged 45-65 years in good health and CMV-seronegative. The sequencing sample was made of PBMCs. This receptor has the CDR3 CASSIPGGSNEKLFF. The bases read TGTGCCAGTAGTATTCCAGGGGGATCTAATGAAAAACTGTTTTTT.